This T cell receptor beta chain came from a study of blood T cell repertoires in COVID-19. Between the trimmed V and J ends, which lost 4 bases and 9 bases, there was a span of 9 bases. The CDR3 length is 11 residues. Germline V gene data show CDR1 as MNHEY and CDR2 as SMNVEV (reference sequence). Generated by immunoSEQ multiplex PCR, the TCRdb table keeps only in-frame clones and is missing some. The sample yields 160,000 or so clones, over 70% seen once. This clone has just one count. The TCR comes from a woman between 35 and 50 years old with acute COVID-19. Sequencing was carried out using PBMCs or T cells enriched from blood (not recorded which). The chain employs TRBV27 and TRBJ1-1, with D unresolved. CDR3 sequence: CASSSRGKAFF. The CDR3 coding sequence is TGTGCCAGCAGTTCACGAGGAAAAGCTTTCTTT.